These 28 T cell receptor beta chains originate from one sample sequenced in a study of T cell responses to AZD1222 COVID-19 vaccine. TCRdb keeps only in-frame clones here, not all; method: immunoSEQ multiplex PCR. The sample has about 140,000 clones; over 90% are singletons. The sequencing used peripheral blood, collected 28 days after the second AZD1222 dose. These receptors came from an adult who received the AZD1222 COVID-19 vaccine.

The rearrangement links TRBV19 to TRBJ1-1, with D maybe TRBD1 (5 bases). Looked up from germline, CDR1 is LNHDA and CDR2 is SQIVND (reference sequence). This CDR3 spans 13 amino acids. The ends were cut back, 5 bases at V and 2 bases at J, with 9 bases in the middle. The CDR3 DNA is TGTGCCAGTAGTTGGGGGACCAACACTGAAGCTTTCTTT. This sequence encodes CASSWGTNTEAFF.

V and J are TRBV7-9 and TRBJ1-2, with D uncertain. Trimming took off 5 bases at V and 4 bases at J, with 11 bases between the two ends. The germline gives CDR1 SEHNR, CDR2 FQNEAQ (reference sequence). The CDR3 contains 13 residues. The DNA of the CDR3 is TGTGCCAGCAGCCTCGGTAATGGCTATGGCTACACCTTC. Protein: CASSLGNGYGYTF.

This clone was seen more than once but under ten times. The chain has TRBV9 and TRBJ1-1, with D perhaps TRBD1 (6 bases). Germline lookup yields CDR1 SGDLS and CDR2 YYNGEE. The CDR3 loop spans 14 amino acids. V dropped 0 bases and J dropped 9 bases, with 15 bases sitting between them. The DNA for the CDR3 is TGTGCCAGCAGCGTAGGGCAGGGGCGGGAAAAAGCTTTCTTT. Its protein product is CASSVGQGREKAFF. Filled out from reference TRBV9 and TRBJ1-1, the complete variable domain reads DSGVTQTPKHLITATGQRVTLRCSPRSGDLSVYWYQQSLDQGLQFLIQYYNGEERAKGNILERFSAQQFPDLHSELNLSSLELGDSALYFCASSVGQGREKAFFGQGTRLTVV.

The V call is TRBV5-4, the J call TRBJ2-5; 11 positions match TRBD1. Germline trimming cut 0 bases from V and 3 bases from J; bases unmatched to any gene: 7. CDR3 length: 17 amino acids. Germline values: CDR1 SGHNT, CDR2 YYREEE (reference sequence). DNA of the CDR3: TGTGCCAGCAGCTTGGGTAGGTGGACAGGGGGCGAAGAGACCCAGTACTTC. It is translated as CASSLGRWTGGEETQYF.

The chain couples TRBV7-2 to TRBJ1-2; tentative D call: TRBD1 (5 bases). Germline CDR1 is SGHTA and CDR2 is FQGNSA. This CDR3 spans 14 amino acids. Trimming cost V 4 bases and J 7 bases, with 16 bases left between them. The CDR3 loop reads CASSSFGGEAGYTF. CDR3 DNA: TGTGCCAGCAGCTCGTTCGGGGGGGAGGCTGGCTACACCTTC.

This clone was found a few times. The chain couples TRBV18 to TRBJ1-6; D possibly corresponds to TRBD1 (6 bases). The CDR3 length is 16 residues. Germline values: CDR1 KGHSH, CDR2 LQKENI. Trimming shortened V by 6 bases and J by 6 bases, and 18 bases separated the two germline ends. CDR3 residues: CASSPNGGVANSPLHF. As DNA, the CDR3 is TGTGCCAGCTCGCCCAACGGGGGCGTTGCTAATTCACCCCTCCACTTT.

V and J are TRBV29-1 and TRBJ2-7; D perhaps matches TRBD1 (7 bases). Trimming pared 3 bases from V and 4 bases from J, leaving 13 bases between. Germline lookup yields CDR1 SQVTM and CDR2 ANQGSEA. This CDR3 region has 13 residues. As DNA, the CDR3 is TGCAGCGTTGATTCCCAGGGGGGATACGAGCAGTACTTC. Amino acids: CSVDSQGGYEQYF.

The chain recombines TRBV28 with TRBJ2-1, with 8 bases aligning to TRBD1. Per the germline V gene, CDR1 is MDHEN and CDR2 is SYDVKM. Germline trimming cut 1 base from V and 10 bases from J; bases unmatched to any gene: 12. This CDR3 comprises 16 residues. The CDR3 sequence: CASSLSARGRLVEQFF. DNA for the CDR3: TGTGCCAGCAGTTTATCTGCCAGGGGGCGTCTAGTGGAGCAGTTCTTC.

This clone was seen only a few times. J is TRBJ1-2 and V is TRBV28, with unresolved D. V was pared by 6 bases and J by 4 bases, with 15 bases between. Per the germline V gene, CDR1 is MDHEN and CDR2 is SYDVKM. This CDR3 spans 14 amino acids. In nucleotides, the CDR3 is TGTGCCAGCAGCCGCCCGCTGACCGGCTATGGCTACACCTTC. Its protein product is CASSRPLTGYGYTF.

The J gene is TRBJ1-1, the V gene TRBV6-5; 9 nucleotides match TRBD1. Per the germline V gene, CDR1 is MNHEY and CDR2 is SVGAGI. The CDR3 totals 13 residues. Germline trimming cut 8 bases from V and 10 bases from J; bases unmatched to any gene: 11. CDR3 nucleotides: TGTGCCAGCGGACCTGACAGGGGGGTATCAGCTTTCTTT. It encodes CASGPDRGVSAFF.

V and J are TRBV7-9 and TRBJ1-5; perhaps TRBD1 as D (6 bases). V lost 1 base, J lost 7 bases, and 14 bases lay in between. CDR1 and CDR2 (germline): SEHNR, FQNEAQ (reference sequence). The CDR3 sequence is 15 residues long. The CDR3 loop is CASSLGTGKLQPQHF. The CDR3 region has the DNA TGTGCCAGCAGCTTAGGTACAGGGAAGTTACAGCCCCAGCATTTT.

The chain combines TRBV19 with TRBJ1-3; 10 nucleotides line up with TRBD1. V shed 3 bases and J 2 bases; nucleotides not matched to a gene: 4. Germline V lookup: CDR1 LNHDA, CDR2 SQIVND (reference sequence). This CDR3 contains 16 residues. CDR3 sequence (DNA): TGTGCCAGTAGTATGGGACAGGGGAACACTGGAAACACCATATATTTT. It codes for CASSMGQGNTGNTIYF.

This clone was seen only once. The chain employs TRBV29-1 and TRBJ2-5, with 7 positions matching TRBD1. With 4 bases clipped from V and 5 bases from J, the junction kept 10 bases outside the gene matches. The CDR3 is 14 residues long. In germline, CDR1 is SQVTM, CDR2 ANQGSEA. The CDR3 nucleotides read TGCAGCGTTGCCCCGACAGGGAGTCGGGAGACCCAGTACTTC. As protein: CSVAPTGSRETQYF.

The chain joins TRBV3-1 (or the pseudogene TRBV3-2) to TRBJ2-7, with 8 positions matching TRBD1. J lost 2 bases, V lost 2 bases, and 2 bases had no gene match. Germline V gene sequence: CDR1 LGHDT, CDR2 YNNKEL (reference sequence). The CDR3 length is 14 residues. The chain's CDR3 is CASSQRDRPYEQYF. The CDR3 DNA is TGTGCCAGCAGCCAAAGGGACAGGCCCTACGAGCAGTACTTC.

The chain couples TRBV9 to TRBJ2-1; D gene unclear. The CDR3 has 11 residues. Germline CDR1 SGDLS, CDR2 YYNGEE. Trimming removed 4 bases from V and 8 bases from J, with 7 bases in between. The CDR3 is CASSTPHEQFF. The CDR3 DNA reads TGTGCCAGCAGCACCCCCCATGAGCAGTTCTTC.

The CDR3 region has the DNA TGTGCCAGCTCACCTGCAATGGGGGCGCGGGAGGAGACCCAGTACTTC. Amino acids: CASSPAMGAREETQYF. This chain joins TRBV18 and TRBJ2-5; D is perhaps TRBD2 (7 bases). CDR3 length: 16 residues. CDR1 is KGHSH, CDR2 LQKENI, per germline. V was shortened by 3 bases and J by 5 bases, with 19 bases between the two germline ends. Combining the CDR3 with reference TRBV18 and TRBJ2-5 gives the whole variable domain NAGVMQNPRHLVRRRGQEARLRCSPMKGHSHVYWYRQLPEEGLKFMVYLQKENIIDESGMPKERFSAEFPKEGPSILRIQQVVRGDSAAYFCASSPAMGAREETQYFGPGTRLLVL.

The CDR3 loop reads CASALGTGVTGELFF. DNA for the CDR3: TGTGCCAGTGCACTAGGGACAGGGGTCACCGGGGAGCTGTTTTTT. The J gene is TRBJ2-2, the V gene TRBV9; 10 nucleotides agree with TRBD1. V gave up 8 bases and J gave up 4 bases; unmatched junction bases: 8. The CDR3 sequence is 15 residues long. From germline, CDR1 is SGDLS and CDR2 YYNGEE.

V is TRBV2 and J is TRBJ1-1, with D uncertain. Germline loops: CDR1 SNHLY, CDR2 FYNNEI. The germline V and J ends were trimmed by 5 bases and 2 bases, with 9 bases remaining between them. The CDR3 is made up of 13 amino acids. The CDR3 is CASSMGPNTEAFF. The CDR3 region has the DNA TGTGCCAGCAGTATGGGTCCCAACACTGAAGCTTTCTTT.

The chain joins TRBV19 to TRBJ1-5; no clear D. The CDR3 is 13 amino acids. With 7 bases removed from V and 5 bases from J, the gap between germline ends came to 12 bases. The V gene's germline CDR1 is LNHDA and CDR2 SQIVND (reference sequence). Here the CDR3 DNA reads TGTGCCAGTACTTGGGGTGGTGATCAGCCCCAGCATTTT. Its translation is CASTWGGDQPQHF.

The CDR3 reads CASSSEQAYSYEQYF. CDR3 DNA sequence: TGTGCCAGCAGCTCGGAACAGGCGTACTCCTACGAGCAGTACTTC. This chain connects TRBV7-9 to TRBJ2-7; tentative D call: TRBD1 (5 bases). V was shortened by 4 bases and J by 0 bases, with 13 bases between the two germline ends. Per germline, CDR1 SEHNR and CDR2 FQNEAQ (reference sequence). The CDR3 contains 15 residues. Filled out from reference TRBV7-9 and TRBJ2-7, the complete variable domain reads DTGVSQNPRHKITKRGQNVTFRCDPISEHNRLYWYRQTLGQGPEFLTYFQNEAQLEKSRLLSDRFSAERPKGSFSTLEIQRTEQGDSAMYLCASSSEQAYSYEQYFGPGTRLTVT.

The CDR3 DNA follows: TGTGCCAGCGGAGTGGACAGGCACCTTCGGGCTGAAGCTTTCTTT. Its protein product is CASGVDRHLRAEAFF. This rearrangement joins TRBV25-1 to TRBJ1-1, with 7 bases matching TRBD1. V shed 8 bases and J 6 bases; nucleotides not matched to a gene: 15. This CDR3 is 15 amino acids long. Germline V gene sequence: CDR1 MGHDK, CDR2 SYGVNS. Supplemented by reference TRBV25-1 and TRBJ1-1, the full variable domain reads EADIYQTPRYLVIGTGKKITLECSQTMGHDKMYWYQQDPGMELHLIHYSYGVNSTEKGDLSSESTVSRIRTEHFPLTLESARPSHTSQYLCASGVDRHLRAEAFFGQGTRLTVV.

The CDR3 DNA is TGTGCCAGCGGGATTCGACTAGATCCCTCCTACAATGAGCAGTTCTTC. Its translation: CASGIRLDPSYNEQFF. V usage is TRBV28 and J usage is TRBJ2-1; weak D call: TRBD2 (6 bases). This CDR3 has 16 amino acids. From germline, CDR1 is MDHEN and CDR2 SYDVKM. V lost 8 bases and J 0 bases, leaving 17 bases between the germline ends. Full variable domain (outside the CDR3, taken from reference TRBV28 and TRBJ2-1): DVKVTQSSRYLVKRTGEKVFLECVQDMDHENMFWYRQDPGLGLRLIYFSYDVKMKEKGDIPEGYSVSREKKERFSLILESASTNQTSMYLCASGIRLDPSYNEQFFGPGTRLTVL.

The CDR3 region has the DNA TGTGCCAGCAGCGTAGAACCGAACACCGGGGAGCTGTTTTTT. The encoded protein is CASSVEPNTGELFF. V gene TRBV9 combines with J gene TRBJ2-2; no reliable D call. The CDR3 covers 14 residues. Germline V gene lookup returns CDR1 SGDLS and CDR2 YYNGEE. V lost 0 bases, J lost 0 bases, and 3 bases lay in between.

The chain combines TRBV19 with TRBJ1-1; 9 bases match TRBD1. Germline CDR1 reads LNHDA; CDR2 reads SQIVND (reference sequence). The CDR3 extends over 18 amino acids. V gave up 4 bases and J gave up 3 bases; unmatched junction bases: 15. The CDR3 is CASSRDRDGIGVDTEAFF. The CDR3 coding sequence is TGTGCCAGTAGTAGGGACAGGGACGGGATCGGGGTCGACACTGAAGCTTTCTTT.

V and J are TRBV3-1 (or the pseudogene TRBV3-2) and TRBJ2-7; the match to TRBD1 covers 9 bases. Per the germline V gene, CDR1 is LGHDT and CDR2 is YNNKEL (reference sequence). The trim removed 1 base at V and 4 bases at J, leaving 11 bases unmatched. The CDR3 has 17 residues. For the CDR3, the DNA is TGTGCCAGCAGCCAAGGGCCACCCGGGACAGGGTTTTACGAGCAGTACTTC. It codes for CASSQGPPGTGFYEQYF.

The chain carries TRBV7-3 and TRBJ2-1; the D gene is possibly TRBD2 (7 bases). The CDR3 runs 14 residues. The V gene's germline CDR1 is SGHTA and CDR2 FQGTGA. The ends were cut back, 5 bases at V and 8 bases at J, with 16 bases in the middle. For the CDR3, the DNA is TGTGCCAGCAGCCCCGGGGGAGGGGGGCATGAGCAGTTCTTC. Protein sequence: CASSPGGGGHEQFF.

V usage is TRBV7-9 and J usage is TRBJ1-3; D ambiguous. The CDR3 covers 14 residues. The V end lost 5 bases, the J end lost 0 bases, and 8 bases lay between the germline ends. The germline V gene has CDR1 SEHNR and CDR2 FQNEAQ (reference sequence). CDR3 residues: CASSRTGSGNTIYF. The DNA of the CDR3 is TGTGCCAGCAGCCGGACGGGCTCTGGAAACACCATATATTTT.

The chain couples TRBV7-2 to TRBJ1-2; weak D call: TRBD1 (6 bases). CDR1 is SGHTA and CDR2 is FQGNSA in the germline V gene. V was shortened by 3 bases and J by 0 bases, with 11 bases between the two germline ends. The CDR3 totals 15 residues. The DNA for the CDR3 is TGTGCCAGCAGCTTCGGACAGCCCGCTAACTATGGCTACACCTTC. It translates to CASSFGQPANYGYTF. Together with reference TRBV7-2 and TRBJ1-2, the CDR3 gives the full variable domain: GAGVSQSPSNKVTEKGKDVELRCDPISGHTALYWYRQSLGQGLEFLIYFQGNSAPDKSGLPSDRFSAERTGGSVSTLTIQRTQQEDSAVYLCASSFGQPANYGYTFGSGTRLTVV.